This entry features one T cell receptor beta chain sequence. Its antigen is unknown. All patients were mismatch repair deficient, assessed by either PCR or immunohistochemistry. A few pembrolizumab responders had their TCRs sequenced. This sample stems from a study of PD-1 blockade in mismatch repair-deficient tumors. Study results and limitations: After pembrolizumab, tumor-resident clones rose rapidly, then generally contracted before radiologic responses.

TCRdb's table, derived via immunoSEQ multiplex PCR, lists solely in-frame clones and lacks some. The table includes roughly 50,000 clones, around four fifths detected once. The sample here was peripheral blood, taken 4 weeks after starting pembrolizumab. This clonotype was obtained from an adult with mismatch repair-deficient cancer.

The CDR3 loop is CASSLKGARGDTQYF. In DNA, the CDR3 is TGTGCCAGCAGCTTGAAAGGGGCCCGCGGGGATACGCAGTATTTT. The chain combines TRBV5-6 with TRBJ2-3; the D call may be TRBD1 or TRBD2 (5 bases each). V lost 1 base to trimming and J lost 6 bases, with 15 bases between them. This CDR3 comprises 15 residues. The germline gives CDR1 SGHDT, CDR2 YYEEEE.